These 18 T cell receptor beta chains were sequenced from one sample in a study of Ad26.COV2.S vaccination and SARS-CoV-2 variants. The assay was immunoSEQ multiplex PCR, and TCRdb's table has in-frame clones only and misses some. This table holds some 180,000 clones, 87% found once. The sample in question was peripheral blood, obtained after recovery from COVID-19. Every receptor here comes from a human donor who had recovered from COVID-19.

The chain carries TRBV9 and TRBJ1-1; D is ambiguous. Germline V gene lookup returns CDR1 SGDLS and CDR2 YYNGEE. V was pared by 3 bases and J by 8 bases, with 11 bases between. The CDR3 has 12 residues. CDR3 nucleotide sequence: TGTGCCAGCAGCGGTGGCGTTGGCGAAGCTTTCTTT. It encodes CASSGGVGEAFF.

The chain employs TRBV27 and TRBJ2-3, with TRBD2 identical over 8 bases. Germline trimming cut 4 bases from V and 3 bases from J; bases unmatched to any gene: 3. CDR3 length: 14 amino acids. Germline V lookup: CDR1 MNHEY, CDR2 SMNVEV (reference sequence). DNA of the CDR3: TGTGCCAGCAGTTCACCTAGCGGGACAGATACGCAGTATTTT. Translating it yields CASSSPSGTDTQYF.

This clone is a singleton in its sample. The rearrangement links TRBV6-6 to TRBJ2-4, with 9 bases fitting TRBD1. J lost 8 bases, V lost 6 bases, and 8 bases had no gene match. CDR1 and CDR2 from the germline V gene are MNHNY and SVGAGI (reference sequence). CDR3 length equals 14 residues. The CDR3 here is CASSLDRGRHIQYF. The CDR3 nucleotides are TGTGCCAGCAGCTTGGACAGGGGAAGGCACATTCAGTACTTC.

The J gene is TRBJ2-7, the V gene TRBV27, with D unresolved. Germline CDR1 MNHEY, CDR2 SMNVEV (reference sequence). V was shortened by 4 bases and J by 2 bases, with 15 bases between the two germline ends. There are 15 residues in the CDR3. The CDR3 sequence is CASSSIGFETYEQYF. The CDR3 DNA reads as TGTGCCAGCAGTTCAATTGGGTTCGAGACCTACGAGCAGTACTTC.

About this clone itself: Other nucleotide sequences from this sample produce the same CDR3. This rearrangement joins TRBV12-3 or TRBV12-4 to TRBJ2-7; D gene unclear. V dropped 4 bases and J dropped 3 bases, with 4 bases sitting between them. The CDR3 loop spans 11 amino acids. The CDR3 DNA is TGTGCCAGCAGTTCTTTCTACGAGCAGTACTTC. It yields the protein CASSSFYEQYF.

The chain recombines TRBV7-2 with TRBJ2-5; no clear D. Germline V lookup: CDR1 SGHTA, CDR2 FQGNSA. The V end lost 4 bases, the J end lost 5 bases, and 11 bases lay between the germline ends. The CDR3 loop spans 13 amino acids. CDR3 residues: CASSSPLTETQYF. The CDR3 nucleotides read TGTGCCAGCAGCTCCCCTCTGACCGAGACCCAGTACTTC. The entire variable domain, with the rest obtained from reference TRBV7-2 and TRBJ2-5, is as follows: GAGVSQSPSNKVTEKGKDVELRCDPISGHTALYWYRQSLGQGLEFLIYFQGNSAPDKSGLPSDRFSAERTGGSVSTLTIQRTQQEDSAVYLCASSSPLTETQYFGPGTRLLVL.

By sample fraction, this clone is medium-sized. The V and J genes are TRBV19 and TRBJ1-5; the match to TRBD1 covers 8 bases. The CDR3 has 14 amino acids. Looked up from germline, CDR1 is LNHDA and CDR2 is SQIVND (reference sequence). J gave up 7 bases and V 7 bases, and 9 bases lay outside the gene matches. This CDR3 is CASTDGQGRQPQHF. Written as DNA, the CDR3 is TGTGCCAGTACCGACGGACAGGGTCGGCAGCCCCAGCATTTT.

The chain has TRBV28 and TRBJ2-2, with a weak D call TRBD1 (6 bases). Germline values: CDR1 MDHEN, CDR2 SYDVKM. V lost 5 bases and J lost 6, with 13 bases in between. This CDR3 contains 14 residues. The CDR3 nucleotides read TGTGCCAGCAGTCATCGGACAGTCCCCGGGGAGCTGTTTTTT. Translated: CASSHRTVPGELFF.

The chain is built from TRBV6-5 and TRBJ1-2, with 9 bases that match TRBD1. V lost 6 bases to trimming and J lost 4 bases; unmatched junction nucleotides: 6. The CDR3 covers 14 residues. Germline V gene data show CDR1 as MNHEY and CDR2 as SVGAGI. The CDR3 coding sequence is TGTGCCAGCAGCTACAGGGGGCTTGCCTATGGCTACACCTTC. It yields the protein CASSYRGLAYGYTF.

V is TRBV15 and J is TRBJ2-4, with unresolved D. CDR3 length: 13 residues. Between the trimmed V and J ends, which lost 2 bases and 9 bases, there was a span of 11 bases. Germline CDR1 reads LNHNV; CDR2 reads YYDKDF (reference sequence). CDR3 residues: CATSRPGRAIQYF. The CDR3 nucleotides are TGTGCCACCAGCAGACCAGGACGGGCCATTCAGTACTTC.

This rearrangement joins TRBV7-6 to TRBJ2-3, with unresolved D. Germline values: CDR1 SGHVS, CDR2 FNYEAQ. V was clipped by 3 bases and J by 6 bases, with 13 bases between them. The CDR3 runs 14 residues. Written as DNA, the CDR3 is TGTGCCAGCAGCTTCACCCCACTCCCCGATACGCAGTATTTT. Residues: CASSFTPLPDTQYF.

The CDR3 DNA follows: TGTGCCATCAGTGACCCACTTACCCCAAGCGAGCAGTACTTC. It codes for CAISDPLTPSEQYF. The chain links TRBV10-3 to TRBJ2-7; D unresolved. The CDR3 extends over 14 amino acids. V lost 3 bases and J 6 bases, leaving 15 bases between the germline ends. Germline V gene lookup returns CDR1 ENHRY and CDR2 SYGVKD.

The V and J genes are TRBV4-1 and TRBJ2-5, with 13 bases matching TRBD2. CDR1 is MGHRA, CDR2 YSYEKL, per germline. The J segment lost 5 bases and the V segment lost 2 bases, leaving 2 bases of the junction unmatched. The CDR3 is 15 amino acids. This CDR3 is CASSQLGLAGETQYF. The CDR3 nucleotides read TGCGCCAGCAGCCAATTGGGACTAGCGGGGGAGACCCAGTACTTC.

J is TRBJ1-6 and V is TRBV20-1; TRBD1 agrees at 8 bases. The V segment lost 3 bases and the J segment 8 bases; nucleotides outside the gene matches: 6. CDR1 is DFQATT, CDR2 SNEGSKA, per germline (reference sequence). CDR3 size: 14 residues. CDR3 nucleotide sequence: TGCAGTGCTAGTCCACGACAGGGGTATTCACCCCTCCACTTT. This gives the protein CSASPRQGYSPLHF.

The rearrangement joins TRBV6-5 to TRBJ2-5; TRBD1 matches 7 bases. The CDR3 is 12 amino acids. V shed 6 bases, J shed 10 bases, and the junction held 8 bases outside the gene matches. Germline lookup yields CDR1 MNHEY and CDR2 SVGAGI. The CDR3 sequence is CASSDVTGDQYF. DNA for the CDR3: TGTGCCAGCAGCGACGTTACAGGGGACCAGTACTTC.

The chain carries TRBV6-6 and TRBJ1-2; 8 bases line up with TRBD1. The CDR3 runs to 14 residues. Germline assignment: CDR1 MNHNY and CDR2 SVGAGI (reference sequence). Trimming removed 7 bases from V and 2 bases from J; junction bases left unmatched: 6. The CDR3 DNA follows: TGTGCCAGCACTCCGGACAGGGAGAACTATGGCTACACCTTC. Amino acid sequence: CASTPDRENYGYTF.

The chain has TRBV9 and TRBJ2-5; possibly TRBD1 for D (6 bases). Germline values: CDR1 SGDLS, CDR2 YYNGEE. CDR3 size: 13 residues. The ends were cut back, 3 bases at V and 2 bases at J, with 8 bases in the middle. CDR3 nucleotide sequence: TGTGCCAGCAGCGACAGGGATCAAGAGACCCAGTACTTC. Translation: CASSDRDQETQYF.

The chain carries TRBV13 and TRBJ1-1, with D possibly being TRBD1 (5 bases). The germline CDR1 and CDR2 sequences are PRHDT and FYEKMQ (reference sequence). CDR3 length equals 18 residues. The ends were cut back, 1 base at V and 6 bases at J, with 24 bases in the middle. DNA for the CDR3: TGTGCCAGCAGCTTAGTTCGAAGCAGGGTAAGCGGGGTGCCTGAAGCTTTCTTT. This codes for CASSLVRSRVSGVPEAFF.